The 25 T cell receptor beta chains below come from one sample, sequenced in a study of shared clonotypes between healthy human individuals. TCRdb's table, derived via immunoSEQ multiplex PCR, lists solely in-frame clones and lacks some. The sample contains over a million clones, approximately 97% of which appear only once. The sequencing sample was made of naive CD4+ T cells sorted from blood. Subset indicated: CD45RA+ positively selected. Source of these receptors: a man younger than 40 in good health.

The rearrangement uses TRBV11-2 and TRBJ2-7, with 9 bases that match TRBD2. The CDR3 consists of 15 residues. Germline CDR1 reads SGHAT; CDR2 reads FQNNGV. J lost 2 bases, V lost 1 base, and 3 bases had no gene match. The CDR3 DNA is TGTGCCAGCAGCTTAGGGACTAGCGCGACCTACGAGCAGTACTTC. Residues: CASSLGTSATYEQYF. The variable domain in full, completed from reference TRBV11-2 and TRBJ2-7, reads EAGVAQSPRYKIIEKRQSVAFWCNPISGHATLYWYQQILGQGPKLLIQFQNNGVVDDSQLPKDRFSAERLKGVDSTLKIQPAKLEDSAVYLCASSLGTSATYEQYFGPGTRLTVT.

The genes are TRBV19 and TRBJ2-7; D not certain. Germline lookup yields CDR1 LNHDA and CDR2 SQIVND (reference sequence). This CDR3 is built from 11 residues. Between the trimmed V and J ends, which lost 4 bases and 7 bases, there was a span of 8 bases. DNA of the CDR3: TGTGCCAGTAGTACCCCTAAGGAGCAGTACTTC. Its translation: CASSTPKEQYF.

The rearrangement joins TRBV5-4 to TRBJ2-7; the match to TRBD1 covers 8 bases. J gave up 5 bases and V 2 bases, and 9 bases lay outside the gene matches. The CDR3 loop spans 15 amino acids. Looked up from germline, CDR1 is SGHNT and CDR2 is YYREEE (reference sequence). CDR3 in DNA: TGTGCCAGCAGCTTCCCCGGGACAGGAGGGAACGAGCAGTACTTC. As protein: CASSFPGTGGNEQYF.

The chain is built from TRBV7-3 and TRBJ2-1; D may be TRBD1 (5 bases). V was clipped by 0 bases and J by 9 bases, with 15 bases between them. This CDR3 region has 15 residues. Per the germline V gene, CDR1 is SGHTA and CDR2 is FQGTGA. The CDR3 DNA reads TGTGCCAGCAGCTTAACAGGGGCTTTGTACGGTGAGCAGTTCTTC. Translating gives CASSLTGALYGEQFF.

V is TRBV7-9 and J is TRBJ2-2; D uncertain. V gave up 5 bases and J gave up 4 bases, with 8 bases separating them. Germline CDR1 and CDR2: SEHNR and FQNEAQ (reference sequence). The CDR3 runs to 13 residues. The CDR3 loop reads CASSTSGTGELFF. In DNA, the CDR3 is TGTGCCAGCAGCACTTCTGGCACCGGGGAGCTGTTTTTT.

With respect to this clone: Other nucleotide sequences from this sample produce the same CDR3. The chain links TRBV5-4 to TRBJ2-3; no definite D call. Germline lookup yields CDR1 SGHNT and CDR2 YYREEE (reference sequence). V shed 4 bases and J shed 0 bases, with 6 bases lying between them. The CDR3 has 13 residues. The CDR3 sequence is CASSPLSTDTQYF. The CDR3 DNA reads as TGTGCCAGCAGCCCGTTGAGCACAGATACGCAGTATTTT.

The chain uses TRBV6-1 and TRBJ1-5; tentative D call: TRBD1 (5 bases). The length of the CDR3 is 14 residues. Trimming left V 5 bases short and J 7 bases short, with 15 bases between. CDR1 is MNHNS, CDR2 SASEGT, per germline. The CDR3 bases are TGTGCCAGCAGTTCGGGACGGAGGGTGCAGCCCCAGCATTTT. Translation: CASSSGRRVQPQHF.

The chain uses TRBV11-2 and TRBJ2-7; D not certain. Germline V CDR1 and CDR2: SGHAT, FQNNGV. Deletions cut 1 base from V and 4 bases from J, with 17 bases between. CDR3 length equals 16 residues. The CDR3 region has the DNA TGTGCCAGCAGCTTAGGTTCGGCAGCGCTGGGGTACGAGCAGTACTTC. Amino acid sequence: CASSLGSAALGYEQYF.

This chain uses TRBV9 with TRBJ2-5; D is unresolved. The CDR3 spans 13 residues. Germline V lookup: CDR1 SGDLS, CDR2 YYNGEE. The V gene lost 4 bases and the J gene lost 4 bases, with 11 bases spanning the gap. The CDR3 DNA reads TGTGCCAGCAGCCCCGACATCGCAGAGACCCAGTACTTC. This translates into CASSPDIAETQYF.

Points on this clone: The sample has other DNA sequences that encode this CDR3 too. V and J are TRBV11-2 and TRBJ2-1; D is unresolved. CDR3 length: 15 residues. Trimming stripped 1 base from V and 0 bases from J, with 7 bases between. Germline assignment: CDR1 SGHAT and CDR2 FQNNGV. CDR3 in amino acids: CASSLGSGSYNEQFF. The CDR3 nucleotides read TGTGCCAGCAGCTTAGGGTCAGGCTCCTACAATGAGCAGTTCTTC.

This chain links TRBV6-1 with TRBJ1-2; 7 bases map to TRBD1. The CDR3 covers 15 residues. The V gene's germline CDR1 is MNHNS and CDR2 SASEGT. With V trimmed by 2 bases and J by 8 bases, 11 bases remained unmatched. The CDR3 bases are TGTGCCAGCAGTGAACAAGGGGGCGGCCTGATAGGCTACACCTTC. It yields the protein CASSEQGGGLIGYTF.

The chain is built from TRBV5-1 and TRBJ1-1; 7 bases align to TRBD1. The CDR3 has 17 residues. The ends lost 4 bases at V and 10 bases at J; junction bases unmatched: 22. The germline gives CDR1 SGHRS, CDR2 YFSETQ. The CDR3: CASSPRTGSGGSTGAFF. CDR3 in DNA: TGCGCCAGCAGCCCCAGGACAGGTTCGGGAGGATCAACGGGAGCTTTCTTT.

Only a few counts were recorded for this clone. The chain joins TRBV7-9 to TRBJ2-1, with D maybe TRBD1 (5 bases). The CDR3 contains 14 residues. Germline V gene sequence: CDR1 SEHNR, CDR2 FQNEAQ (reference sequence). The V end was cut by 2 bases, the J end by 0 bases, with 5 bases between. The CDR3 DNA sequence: TGTGCCAGCAGCTTACAGGGCTCCTACAATGAGCAGTTCTTC. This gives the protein CASSLQGSYNEQFF. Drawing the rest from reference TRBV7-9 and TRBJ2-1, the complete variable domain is DTGVSQNPRHKITKRGQNVTFRCDPISEHNRLYWYRQTLGQGPEFLTYFQNEAQLEKSRLLSDRFSAERPKGSFSTLEIQRTEQGDSAMYLCASSLQGSYNEQFFGPGTRLTVL.

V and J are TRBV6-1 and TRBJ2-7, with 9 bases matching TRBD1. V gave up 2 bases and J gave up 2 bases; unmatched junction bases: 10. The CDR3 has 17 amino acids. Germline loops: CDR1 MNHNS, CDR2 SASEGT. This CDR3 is CASSEQPLGTGTYEQYF. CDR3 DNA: TGTGCCAGCAGTGAACAACCTCTCGGGACAGGGACCTACGAGCAGTACTTC.

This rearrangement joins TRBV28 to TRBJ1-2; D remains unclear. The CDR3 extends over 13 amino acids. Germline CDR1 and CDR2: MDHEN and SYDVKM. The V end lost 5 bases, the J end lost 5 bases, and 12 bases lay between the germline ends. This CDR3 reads CASSTSPGYGYTF. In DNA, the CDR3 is TGTGCCAGCAGTACCAGCCCCGGGTATGGCTACACCTTC.

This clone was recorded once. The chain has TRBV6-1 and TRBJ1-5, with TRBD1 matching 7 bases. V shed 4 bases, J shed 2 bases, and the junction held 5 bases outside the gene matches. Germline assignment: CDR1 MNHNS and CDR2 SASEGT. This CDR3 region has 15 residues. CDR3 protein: CASSVTTGGNQPQHF. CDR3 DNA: TGTGCCAGCAGTGTAACAACAGGGGGCAATCAGCCCCAGCATTTT.

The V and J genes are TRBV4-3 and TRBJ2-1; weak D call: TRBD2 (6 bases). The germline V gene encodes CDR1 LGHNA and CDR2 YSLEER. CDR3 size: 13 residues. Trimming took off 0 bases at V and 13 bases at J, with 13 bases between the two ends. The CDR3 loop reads CASSQDFGGAQFF. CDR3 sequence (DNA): TGCGCCAGCAGCCAAGATTTCGGAGGGGCTCAGTTCTTC.

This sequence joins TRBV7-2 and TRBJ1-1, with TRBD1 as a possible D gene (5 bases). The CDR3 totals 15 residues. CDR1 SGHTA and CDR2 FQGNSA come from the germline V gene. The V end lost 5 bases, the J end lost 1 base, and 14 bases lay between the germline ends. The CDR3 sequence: CASSNRLGGNTEAFF. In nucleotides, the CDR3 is TGTGCCAGCAGCAACAGACTCGGGGGGAACACTGAAGCTTTCTTT.

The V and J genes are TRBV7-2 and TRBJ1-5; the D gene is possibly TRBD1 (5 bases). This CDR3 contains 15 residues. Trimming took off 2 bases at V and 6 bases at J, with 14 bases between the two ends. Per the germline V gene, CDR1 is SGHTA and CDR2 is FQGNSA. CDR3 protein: CASSLNIGGTQPQHF. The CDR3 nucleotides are TGTGCCAGCAGCTTAAACATTGGGGGGACTCAGCCCCAGCATTTT.

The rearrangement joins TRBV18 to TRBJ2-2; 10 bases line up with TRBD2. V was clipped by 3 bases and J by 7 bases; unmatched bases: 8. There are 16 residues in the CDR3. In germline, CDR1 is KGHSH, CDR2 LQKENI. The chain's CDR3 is CASSPPSGRAIGELFF. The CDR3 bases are TGTGCCAGCTCACCCCCCAGCGGGAGGGCCATCGGGGAGCTGTTTTTT.

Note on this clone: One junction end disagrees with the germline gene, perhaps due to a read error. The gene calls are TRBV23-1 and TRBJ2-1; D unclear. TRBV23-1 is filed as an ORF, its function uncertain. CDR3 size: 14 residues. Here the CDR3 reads CASSQSIWYGSPLF. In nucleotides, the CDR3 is TGCGCCAGCAGTCAATCGATATGGTACGGATCCCCGCTCTTC.

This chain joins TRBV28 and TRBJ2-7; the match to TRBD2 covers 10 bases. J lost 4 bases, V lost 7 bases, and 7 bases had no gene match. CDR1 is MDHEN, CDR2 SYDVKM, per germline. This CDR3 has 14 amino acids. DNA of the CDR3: TGTGCCAGCACCTCCCCTAGCGGGAGTTACGAGCAGTACTTC. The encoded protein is CASTSPSGSYEQYF.

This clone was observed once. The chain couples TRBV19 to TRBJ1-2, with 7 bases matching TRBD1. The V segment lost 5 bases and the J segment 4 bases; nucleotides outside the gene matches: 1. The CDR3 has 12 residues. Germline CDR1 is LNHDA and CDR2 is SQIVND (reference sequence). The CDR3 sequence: CASSRTGYGYTF. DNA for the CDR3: TGTGCCAGTAGTCGGACAGGCTATGGCTACACCTTC.

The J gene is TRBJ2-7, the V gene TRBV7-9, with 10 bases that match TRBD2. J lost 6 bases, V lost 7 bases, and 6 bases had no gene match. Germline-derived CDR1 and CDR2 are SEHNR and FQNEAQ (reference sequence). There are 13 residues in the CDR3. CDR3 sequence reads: CASNQAGGREQYF. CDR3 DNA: TGTGCCAGCAACCAAGCGGGAGGGCGCGAGCAGTACTTC.

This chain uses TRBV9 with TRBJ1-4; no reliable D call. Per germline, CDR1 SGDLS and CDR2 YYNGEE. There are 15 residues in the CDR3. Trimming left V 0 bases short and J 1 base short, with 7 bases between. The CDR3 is CASSVGGRTNEKLFF. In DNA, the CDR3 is TGTGCCAGCAGCGTAGGCGGGCGAACTAATGAAAAACTGTTTTTT. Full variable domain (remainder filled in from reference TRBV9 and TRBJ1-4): DSGVTQTPKHLITATGQRVTLRCSPRSGDLSVYWYQQSLDQGLQFLIQYYNGEERAKGNILERFSAQQFPDLHSELNLSSLELGDSALYFCASSVGGRTNEKLFFGSGTQLSVL.